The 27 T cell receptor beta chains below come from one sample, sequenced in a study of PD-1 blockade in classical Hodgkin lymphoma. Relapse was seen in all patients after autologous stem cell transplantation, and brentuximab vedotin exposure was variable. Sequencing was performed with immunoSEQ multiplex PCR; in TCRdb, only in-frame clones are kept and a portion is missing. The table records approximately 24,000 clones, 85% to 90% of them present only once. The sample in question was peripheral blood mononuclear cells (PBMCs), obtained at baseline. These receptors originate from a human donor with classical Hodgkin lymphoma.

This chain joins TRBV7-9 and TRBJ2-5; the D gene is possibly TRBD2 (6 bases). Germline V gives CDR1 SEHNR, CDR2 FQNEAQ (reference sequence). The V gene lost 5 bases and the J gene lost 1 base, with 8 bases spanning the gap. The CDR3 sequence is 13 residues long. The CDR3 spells CASSRGTQETQYF. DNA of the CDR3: TGTGCCAGCAGCCGCGGGACCCAAGAGACCCAGTACTTC.

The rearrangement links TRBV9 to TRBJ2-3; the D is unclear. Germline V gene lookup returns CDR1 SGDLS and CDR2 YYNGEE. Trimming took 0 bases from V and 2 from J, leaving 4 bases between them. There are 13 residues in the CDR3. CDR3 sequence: CASSVVLTDTQYF. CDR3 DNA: TGTGCCAGCAGCGTAGTACTCACAGATACGCAGTATTTT.

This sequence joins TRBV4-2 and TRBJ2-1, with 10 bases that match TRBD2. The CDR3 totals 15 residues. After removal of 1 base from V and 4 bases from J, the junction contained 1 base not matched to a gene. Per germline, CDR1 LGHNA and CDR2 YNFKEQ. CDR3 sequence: CASSQGTSGYNEQFF. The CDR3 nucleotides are TGTGCCAGCAGCCAAGGGACTAGCGGATACAATGAGCAGTTCTTC.

The CDR3: CASSFSGIPSNQPQHF. The DNA of the CDR3 is TGTGCCAGCAGCTTTAGCGGCATTCCTAGCAATCAGCCCCAGCATTTT. This chain uses TRBV7-8 with TRBJ1-5; D remains ambiguous. CDR1 SGHVS and CDR2 FQNEAQ come from the germline V gene. The CDR3 covers 16 residues. V was cut by 3 bases and J by 0 bases, with 12 bases left in between.

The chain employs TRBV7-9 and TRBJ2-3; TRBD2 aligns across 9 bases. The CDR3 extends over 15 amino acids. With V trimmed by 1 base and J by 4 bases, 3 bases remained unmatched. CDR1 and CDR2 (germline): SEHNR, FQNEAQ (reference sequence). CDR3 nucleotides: TGTGCCAGCAGCTTAGGCGGGGGGGCAGCAGATACGCAGTATTTT. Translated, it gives CASSLGGGAADTQYF.

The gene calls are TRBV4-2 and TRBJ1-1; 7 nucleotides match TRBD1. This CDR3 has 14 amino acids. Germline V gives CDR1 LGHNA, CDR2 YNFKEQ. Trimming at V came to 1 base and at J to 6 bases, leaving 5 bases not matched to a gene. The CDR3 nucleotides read TGTGCCAGCAGCCAAGCAGGGGGTGGGGCTGAAGCTTTCTTT. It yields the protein CASSQAGGGAEAFF.

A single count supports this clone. The CDR3 loop reads CAGYTSRDKAPSTDTQYF. CDR3 DNA: TGTGCCGGGTATACTTCCAGGGACAAAGCTCCTAGCACAGATACGCAGTATTTT. The V and J genes are TRBV19 and TRBJ2-3; a weak D match, TRBD1 (6 bases). V lost 11 bases, J lost 0 bases, and 27 bases lay in between. The CDR3 has 18 amino acids. In germline, CDR1 is LNHDA, CDR2 SQIVND (reference sequence).

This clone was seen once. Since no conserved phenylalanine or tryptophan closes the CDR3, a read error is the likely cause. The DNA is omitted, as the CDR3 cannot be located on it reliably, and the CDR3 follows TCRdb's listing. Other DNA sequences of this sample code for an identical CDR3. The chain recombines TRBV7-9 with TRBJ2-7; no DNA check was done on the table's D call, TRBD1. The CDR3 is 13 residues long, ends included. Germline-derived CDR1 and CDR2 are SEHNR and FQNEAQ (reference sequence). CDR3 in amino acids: CASSLVPGTALVI.

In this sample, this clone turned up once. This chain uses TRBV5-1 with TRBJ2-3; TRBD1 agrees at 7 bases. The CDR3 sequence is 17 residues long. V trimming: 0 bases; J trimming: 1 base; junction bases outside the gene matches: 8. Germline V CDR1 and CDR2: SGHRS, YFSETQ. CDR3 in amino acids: CASSLGVGGGGTDTQYF. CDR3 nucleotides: TGCGCCAGCAGCTTGGGCGTAGGGGGCGGTGGCACAGATACGCAGTATTTT.

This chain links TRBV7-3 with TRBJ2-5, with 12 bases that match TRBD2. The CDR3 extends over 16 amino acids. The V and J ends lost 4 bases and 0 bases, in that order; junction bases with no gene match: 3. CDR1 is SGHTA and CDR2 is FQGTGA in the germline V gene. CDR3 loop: CASSSGLAGNQETQYF. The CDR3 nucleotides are TGTGCCAGCAGCTCCGGACTAGCGGGGAACCAAGAGACCCAGTACTTC.

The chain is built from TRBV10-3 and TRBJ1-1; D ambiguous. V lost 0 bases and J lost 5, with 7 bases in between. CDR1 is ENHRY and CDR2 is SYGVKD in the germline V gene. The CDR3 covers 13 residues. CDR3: CAISESGGTEAFF. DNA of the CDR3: TGTGCCATCAGTGAGTCGGGTGGAACTGAAGCTTTCTTT.

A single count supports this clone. The CDR3: CASSASSGGAYEQYF. CDR3 nucleotides: TGCGCCAGCAGCGCCTCTAGCGGGGGGGCTTACGAGCAGTACTTC. This chain connects TRBV5-1 to TRBJ2-7; the match to TRBD2 covers 12 bases. J was trimmed by 4 bases and V by 4 bases; bases with no gene match: 6. The CDR3 totals 15 residues. Per germline, CDR1 SGHRS and CDR2 YFSETQ.

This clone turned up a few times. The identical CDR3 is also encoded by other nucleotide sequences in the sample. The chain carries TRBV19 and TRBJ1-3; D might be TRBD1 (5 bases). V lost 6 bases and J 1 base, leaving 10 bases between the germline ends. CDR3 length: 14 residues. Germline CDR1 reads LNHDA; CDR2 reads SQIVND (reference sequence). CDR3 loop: CASSLDSSGNTIYF. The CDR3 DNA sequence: TGTGCCAGTAGCCTCGACAGTTCTGGAAACACCATATATTTT.

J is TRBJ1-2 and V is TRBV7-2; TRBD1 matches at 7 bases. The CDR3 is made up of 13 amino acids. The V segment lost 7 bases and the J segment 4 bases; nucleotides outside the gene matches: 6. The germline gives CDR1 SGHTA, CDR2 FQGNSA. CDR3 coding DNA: TGTGCCAGCACCCGACAGGGACTCTATGGCTACACCTTC. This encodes CASTRQGLYGYTF.

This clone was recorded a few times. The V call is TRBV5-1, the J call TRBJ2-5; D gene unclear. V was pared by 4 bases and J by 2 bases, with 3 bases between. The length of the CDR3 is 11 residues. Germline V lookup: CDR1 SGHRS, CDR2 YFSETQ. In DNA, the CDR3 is TGCGCCAGCAGCCAGCAAGAGACCCAGTACTTC. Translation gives CASSQQETQYF.

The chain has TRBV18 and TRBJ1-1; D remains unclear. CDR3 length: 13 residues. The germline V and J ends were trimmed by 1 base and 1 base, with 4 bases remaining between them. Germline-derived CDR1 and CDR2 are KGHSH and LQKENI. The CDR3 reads CASSPQGNTEAFF. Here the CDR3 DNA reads TGTGCCAGCTCACCACAGGGGAACACTGAAGCTTTCTTT.

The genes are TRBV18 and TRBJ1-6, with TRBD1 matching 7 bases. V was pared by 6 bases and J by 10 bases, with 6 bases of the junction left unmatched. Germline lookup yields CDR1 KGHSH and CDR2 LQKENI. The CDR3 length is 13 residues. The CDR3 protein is CASSGTAGSPLHF. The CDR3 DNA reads TGTGCCAGCTCCGGGACAGCGGGCTCACCCCTCCACTTT.

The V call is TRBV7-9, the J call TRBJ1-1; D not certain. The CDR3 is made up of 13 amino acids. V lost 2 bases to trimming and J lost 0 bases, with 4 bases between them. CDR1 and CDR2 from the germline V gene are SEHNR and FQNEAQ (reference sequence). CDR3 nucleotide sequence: TGTGCCAGCAGCTTATCCCTGAACACTGAAGCTTTCTTT. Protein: CASSLSLNTEAFF.

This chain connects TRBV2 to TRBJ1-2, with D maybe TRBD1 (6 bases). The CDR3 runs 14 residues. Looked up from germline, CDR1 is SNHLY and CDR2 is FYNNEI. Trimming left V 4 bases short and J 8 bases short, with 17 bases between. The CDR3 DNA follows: TGTGCCAGCAGTGGCACCCCGACAGGTAGCGGCTACACCTTC. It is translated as CASSGTPTGSGYTF.

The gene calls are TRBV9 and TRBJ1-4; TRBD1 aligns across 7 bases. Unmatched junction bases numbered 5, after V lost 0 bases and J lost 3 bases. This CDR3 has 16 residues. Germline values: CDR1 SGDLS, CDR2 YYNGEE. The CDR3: CASSVGGGAANEKLFF. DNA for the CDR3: TGTGCCAGCAGCGTAGGAGGGGGCGCCGCTAATGAAAAACTGTTTTTT.

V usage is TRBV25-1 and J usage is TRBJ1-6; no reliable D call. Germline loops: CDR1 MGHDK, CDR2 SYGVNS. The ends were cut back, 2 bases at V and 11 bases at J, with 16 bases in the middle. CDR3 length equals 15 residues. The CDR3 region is CASSELGGNGTPLHF. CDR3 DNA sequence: TGTGCCAGCAGTGAACTGGGAGGGAATGGAACACCCCTCCACTTT.

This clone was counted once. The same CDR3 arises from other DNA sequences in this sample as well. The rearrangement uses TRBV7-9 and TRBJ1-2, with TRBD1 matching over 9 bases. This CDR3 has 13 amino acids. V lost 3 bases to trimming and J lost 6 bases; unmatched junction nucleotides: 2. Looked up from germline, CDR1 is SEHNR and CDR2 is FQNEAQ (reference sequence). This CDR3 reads CASSLGQGDGYTF. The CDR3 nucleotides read TGTGCCAGCAGCTTGGGACAGGGTGATGGCTACACCTTC.

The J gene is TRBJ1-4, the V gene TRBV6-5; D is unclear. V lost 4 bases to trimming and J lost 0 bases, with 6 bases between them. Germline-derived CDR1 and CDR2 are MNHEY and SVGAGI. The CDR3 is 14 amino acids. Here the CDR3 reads CASSSSATNEKLFF. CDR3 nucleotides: TGTGCCAGCAGTTCAAGTGCAACTAATGAAAAACTGTTTTTT.

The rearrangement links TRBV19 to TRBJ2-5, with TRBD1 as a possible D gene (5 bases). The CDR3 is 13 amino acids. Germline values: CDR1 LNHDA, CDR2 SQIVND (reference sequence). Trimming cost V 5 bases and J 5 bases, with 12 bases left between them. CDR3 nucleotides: TGTGCCAGTAGTGAGAGGCCAGGGGAGACCCAGTACTTC. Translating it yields CASSERPGETQYF.

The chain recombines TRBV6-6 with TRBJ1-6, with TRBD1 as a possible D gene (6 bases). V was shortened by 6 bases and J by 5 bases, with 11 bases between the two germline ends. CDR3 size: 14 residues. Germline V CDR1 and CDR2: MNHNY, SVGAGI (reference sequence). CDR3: CASSLTGNNSPLHF. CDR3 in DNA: TGTGCCAGCAGCCTTACAGGGAATAATTCACCCCTCCACTTT.

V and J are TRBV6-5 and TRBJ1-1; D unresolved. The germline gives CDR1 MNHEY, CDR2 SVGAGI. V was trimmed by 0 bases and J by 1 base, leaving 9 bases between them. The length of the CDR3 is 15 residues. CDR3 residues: CASSYSGMANTEAFF. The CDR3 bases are TGTGCCAGCAGTTACTCGGGAATGGCGAACACTGAAGCTTTCTTT.

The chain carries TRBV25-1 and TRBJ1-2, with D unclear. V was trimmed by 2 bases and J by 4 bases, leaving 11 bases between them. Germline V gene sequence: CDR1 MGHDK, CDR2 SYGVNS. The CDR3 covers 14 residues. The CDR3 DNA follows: TGTGCCAGCAGTGAAGGGCCGCCCAGCTATGGCTACACCTTC. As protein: CASSEGPPSYGYTF.